Below, 21 T cell receptor beta chains from the same sample are listed, as sequenced in a study of preoperative IRX-2 immunotherapy in early breast cancer. The data were produced by immunoSEQ multiplex PCR, yet TCRdb's version contains in-frame clones alone and is incomplete. The top ten clones hold about 1.8% of a sample with 55,000 to 70,000 clones, around 94% of them seen once. Treatment denoted: preoperative locoregional IRX-2 cytokine immunotherapy. Sampling was carried out from a patient treated with IRX-2 immunotherapy. Receptor source: a human donor with breast cancer.

This clone was detected only once. The rearrangement joins TRBV6-1 to TRBJ2-2; the match to TRBD2 covers 8 bases. With 2 bases clipped from V and 6 bases from J, the junction kept 2 bases outside the gene matches. The CDR3 length is 14 residues. Germline CDR1 MNHNS, CDR2 SASEGT. The CDR3 loop reads CASSERRGAGELFF. CDR3 in DNA: TGTGCCAGCAGTGAAAGGCGGGGGGCCGGGGAGCTGTTTTTT.

The chain is built from TRBV4-1 and TRBJ2-7; 8 bases align to TRBD2. Germline V CDR1 and CDR2: MGHRA, YSYEKL. The CDR3 consists of 15 residues. V was clipped by 2 bases and J by 3 bases; unmatched bases: 6. CDR3 amino acids: CASSQTRTSSYEQYF. As DNA, the CDR3 is TGCGCCAGCAGCCAAACAAGGACTAGCAGCTACGAGCAGTACTTC.

The gene calls are TRBV5-1 and TRBJ2-2, with D tentatively TRBD1 (5 bases). The CDR3 is 13 amino acids. The ends were cut back, 4 bases at V and 6 bases at J, with 10 bases in the middle. Looked up from germline, CDR1 is SGHRS and CDR2 is YFSETQ. CDR3 amino acids: CASSTQGSGELFF. CDR3 DNA: TGCGCCAGCAGCACCCAGGGTTCCGGGGAGCTGTTTTTT.

V and J are TRBV28 and TRBJ1-2; possible D gene TRBD1, 5 bases. Looked up from germline, CDR1 is MDHEN and CDR2 is SYDVKM. This CDR3 contains 13 residues. Trimming shortened V by 8 bases and J by 5 bases, and 15 bases separated the two germline ends. The CDR3 DNA sequence: TGTGCCAGCCGACAGCGAGGCCTGTATGGCTACACCTTC. It codes for CASRQRGLYGYTF.

J is TRBJ1-1 and V is TRBV5-1, with a weak D call TRBD1 (6 bases). The V end was cut by 1 base, the J end by 2 bases, with 12 bases between. CDR3 length equals 15 residues. Germline CDR1 and CDR2: SGHRS and YFSETQ. CDR3 region: CASSLMGGPNTEAFF. CDR3 DNA sequence: TGCGCCAGCAGCTTGATGGGGGGCCCTAACACTGAAGCTTTCTTT.

V gene TRBV15 combines with J gene TRBJ2-7; D is tentatively TRBD1 or TRBD2 (5 bases each). The CDR3 totals 16 residues. Trimming shortened V by 3 bases and J by 0 bases, and 15 bases separated the two germline ends. Germline-derived CDR1 and CDR2 are LNHNV and YYDKDF (reference sequence). CDR3 loop: CATSRGRGASSYEQYF. DNA for the CDR3: TGTGCCACCAGCAGGGGCCGGGGCGCTAGCTCCTACGAGCAGTACTTC. Supplemented by reference TRBV15 and TRBJ2-7, the full variable domain reads DAMVIQNPRYQVTQFGKPVTLSCSQTLNHNVMYWYQQKSSQAPKLLFHYYDKDFNNEADTPDNFQSRRPNTSFCFLDIRSPGLGDTAMYLCATSRGRGASSYEQYFGPGTRLTVT.

The chain has TRBV5-8 and TRBJ2-7; D possibly matches TRBD1 or TRBD2 (5 bases each). The CDR3 extends over 13 amino acids. Trimming took off 0 bases at V and 7 bases at J, with 11 bases between the two ends. Germline V gives CDR1 SGHTS, CDR2 YDEGEE. This CDR3 is CASSLVDTGEQYF. The CDR3 DNA sequence: TGTGCCAGCAGCTTGGTGGACACGGGGGAGCAGTACTTC. Supplemented by reference TRBV5-8 and TRBJ2-7, the full variable domain reads EAGVTQSPTHLIKTRGQQATLRCSPISGHTSVYWYQQALGLGLQFLLWYDEGEERNRGNFPPRFSGRQFPNYSSELNVNALELEDSALYLCASSLVDTGEQYFGPGTRLTVT.

This chain connects TRBV30 to TRBJ1-3; 12 nucleotides line up with TRBD1. Germline V gene lookup returns CDR1 GTSNPN and CDR2 SVGIG (reference sequence). The J segment lost 4 bases and the V segment lost 1 base, leaving 11 bases of the junction unmatched. The CDR3 runs 18 residues. CDR3 protein: CAWSAPGTGGVRGNTIYF. The CDR3 bases are TGTGCCTGGAGTGCTCCCGGGACAGGGGGCGTACGGGGAAACACCATATATTTT.

The chain carries TRBV7-8 and TRBJ2-7; possibly TRBD1 or TRBD2 for D (6 bases each). V was shortened by 8 bases and J by 4 bases, with 15 bases between the two germline ends. CDR1 SGHVS and CDR2 FQNEAQ come from the germline V gene. The CDR3 extends over 13 amino acids. CDR3 in amino acids: CASGVGGGYEQYF. The CDR3 DNA reads as TGTGCCAGCGGAGTAGGAGGGGGGTACGAGCAGTACTTC. Variable domain in full (rest from reference TRBV7-8 and TRBJ2-7): GAGVSQSPRYKVAKRGQDVALRCDPISGHVSLFWYQQALGQGPEFLTYFQNEAQLDKSGLPSDRFFAERPEGSVSTLKIQRTQQEDSAVYLCASGVGGGYEQYFGPGTRLTVT.

This chain joins TRBV7-3 and TRBJ2-5; maybe TRBD1 (5 bases). CDR3 size: 16 residues. The V gene's germline CDR1 is SGHTA and CDR2 FQGTGA. Trimming took off 1 base at V and 2 bases at J, with 14 bases between the two ends. The CDR3 loop reads CASSLKKGMSQETQYF. CDR3 in DNA: TGTGCCAGCAGCTTAAAAAAGGGGATGTCGCAAGAGACCCAGTACTTC. Supplemented by reference TRBV7-3 and TRBJ2-5, the full variable domain reads GAGVSQTPSNKVTEKGKYVELRCDPISGHTALYWYRQSLGQGPEFLIYFQGTGAADDSGLPNDRFFAVRPEGSVSTLKIQRTERGDSAVYLCASSLKKGMSQETQYFGPGTRLLVL.

The rearrangement uses TRBV7-2 and TRBJ1-6, with 9 bases lining up with TRBD1. The CDR3 length is 15 residues. The germline V gene encodes CDR1 SGHTA and CDR2 FQGNSA. Trimming at V came to 5 bases and at J to 10 bases, leaving 9 bases not matched to a gene. CDR3 amino acids: CASSRKGQGGSPLHF. For the CDR3, the DNA is TGTGCCAGCAGCCGAAAGGGACAGGGTGGATCACCCCTCCACTTT.

V gene TRBV7-9 combines with J gene TRBJ1-1, with 11 bases aligning to TRBD1. Losses at the gene ends were 3 bases for V and 10 bases for J; bases not matched to a gene: 10. Looked up from germline, CDR1 is SEHNR and CDR2 is FQNEAQ (reference sequence). The CDR3 runs 15 residues. CDR3 amino acids: CASSFGTGGPLGAFF. The CDR3 nucleotides are TGTGCCAGCAGCTTCGGGACAGGGGGTCCTTTAGGAGCTTTCTTT.

The chain employs TRBV4-3 and TRBJ2-2; D is ambiguous. The ends were cut back, 2 bases at V and 0 bases at J, with 4 bases in the middle. The CDR3 runs to 14 residues. The V gene's germline CDR1 is LGHNA and CDR2 YSLEER. In DNA, the CDR3 is TGCGCCAGCAGCCAAATCTCGAACACCGGGGAGCTGTTTTTT. Translation: CASSQISNTGELFF.

The V and J genes are TRBV6-6 and TRBJ2-2, with a tentative D call TRBD1 (5 bases). The germline V and J ends were trimmed by 0 bases and 7 bases, with 12 bases remaining between them. This CDR3 spans 15 amino acids. Per the germline V gene, CDR1 is MNHNY and CDR2 is SVGAGI (reference sequence). The CDR3 DNA sequence: TGTGCCAGCAGTTACTCAAGCCAGCAGGGCGGGGAGCTGTTTTTT. It encodes CASSYSSQQGGELFF.

The genes are TRBV19 and TRBJ1-1; D unclear. CDR3 length: 14 amino acids. The V gene lost 2 bases and the J gene lost 0 bases, with 7 bases spanning the gap. Looked up from germline, CDR1 is LNHDA and CDR2 is SQIVND (reference sequence). CDR3 residues: CASSIRNMNTEAFF. DNA of the CDR3: TGTGCCAGTAGTATAAGGAACATGAACACTGAAGCTTTCTTT.

The chain carries TRBV7-3 and TRBJ2-2; 11 bases agree with TRBD2. Losses at the gene ends were 5 bases for V and 8 bases for J; bases not matched to a gene: 16. Germline CDR1 is SGHTA and CDR2 is FQGTGA. The CDR3 contains 18 residues. The CDR3 sequence: CASSPAPGLAVTWGELFF. The CDR3 DNA reads TGTGCCAGCAGCCCAGCCCCGGGACTAGCGGTCACATGGGGGGAGCTGTTTTTT.

This clone was recorded once. The genes are TRBV7-2 and TRBJ2-3; 10 bases map to TRBD2. J lost 4 bases, V lost 1 base, and 2 bases had no gene match. The germline CDR1 and CDR2 sequences are SGHTA and FQGNSA. The CDR3 covers 15 residues. The CDR3 DNA reads as TGTGCCAGCAGCTTAGGGCTAGCGGGAGCAGATACGCAGTATTTT. The encoded protein is CASSLGLAGADTQYF.

This rearrangement joins TRBV5-4 to TRBJ2-7, with TRBD2 identical over 7 bases. The J segment lost 2 bases and the V segment lost 4 bases, leaving 12 bases of the junction unmatched. Germline-derived CDR1 and CDR2 are SGHNT and YYREEE (reference sequence). This CDR3 spans 16 amino acids. The CDR3 nucleotides are TGTGCCAGCAGCATGAGCGGGATGGGCCTCACCTACGAGCAGTACTTC. Residues: CASSMSGMGLTYEQYF.

The chain has TRBV18 and TRBJ1-3; D may be TRBD1 (5 bases). The germline V gene encodes CDR1 KGHSH and CDR2 LQKENI. The V end was cut by 2 bases, the J end by 4 bases, with 15 bases between. The CDR3 sequence is 16 residues long. The CDR3 reads CASSPMRGTLGNTIYF. The CDR3 DNA reads TGTGCCAGCTCACCAATGAGGGGCACTCTGGGAAACACCATATATTTT.

The CDR3 region is CASSSLGLAEETQYF. Written as DNA, the CDR3 is TGTGCCAGCAGCTCGTTGGGACTAGCAGAAGAGACCCAGTACTTC. This sequence joins TRBV7-2 and TRBJ2-5, with 9 bases fitting TRBD2. Looked up from germline, CDR1 is SGHTA and CDR2 is FQGNSA. V shed 4 bases and J 3 bases; nucleotides not matched to a gene: 6. This CDR3 spans 15 amino acids. The full variable domain, completed using reference TRBV7-2 and TRBJ2-5, is GAGVSQSPSNKVTEKGKDVELRCDPISGHTALYWYRQSLGQGLEFLIYFQGNSAPDKSGLPSDRFSAERTGGSVSTLTIQRTQQEDSAVYLCASSSLGLAEETQYFGPGTRLLVL.

The V gene is TRBV4-2, the J gene TRBJ2-1; 7 positions match TRBD2. Losses at the gene ends were 4 bases for V and 5 bases for J; bases not matched to a gene: 8. The germline CDR1 and CDR2 sequences are LGHNA and YNFKEQ. The CDR3 is made up of 15 amino acids. The CDR3, as DNA: TGTGCCAGCAGCCTAGCGGGTGCGTGGGACAATGAGCAGTTCTTC. This gives the protein CASSLAGAWDNEQFF.